Listed below are T cell receptor beta chains from one sample, sequenced in a study of blood T cell repertoires in COVID-19. Method: immunoSEQ multiplex PCR; TCRdb's copy keeps in-frame clones and lacks some. Here the sample spans around 70,000 clones, 82% being singletons. Sequenced: peripheral blood. The receptors stem from a man in his fifties or sixties with acute or convalescent COVID-19. Both conserved end residues are trimmed from each CDR3.

TRBV7-2,ASSLRQGANYGYT
TRBV6-2/TRBV6-3,ASSPHLGADYGYT
TRBV4-2,ASSPDQGFAEAF
TRBV2,ASSKTGEYEQY
TRBV5-5,ASSYGRGERRGYT
TRBV7-9,ASSLDGLVKDTQY
TRBV7-2,ASSSPDRDIHEQF
TRBV21-1,ASSKVDRGTNYGYT
TRBV30,AWRRGGDGYT
TRBV14,ASTGGVDYNEQF
TRBV19,ASSPRQGDTIY
TRBV9,ASSPRQGKGQPQH
TRBV2,ASSEAPGNVYGYT
TRBV30,AWSVLGLLHPQY
TRBV6-6,ASSDRQGSYEQY
TRBV29-1,SAGANEKLF
TRBV6-5,ASSYGQGFNSPLH
TRBV19,ASSFTGLGGNTEAF
TRBV5-1,ASSLVVSSGELF
TRBV19,ASRSKGAGDSYEQY
TRBV11-3,ASSLDRGEVDGYT
TRBV7-2,ASSTVGASGNTIY
TRBV27,ASSWDRDRGTTEAF
TRBV24-1,ATVAGQGYEQY
TRBV19,ASSHGTSGGAEKTQY
TRBV4-3,ASSRGPNEKLF
TRBV5-1,ASSTDTYYGYT
TRBV7-2,ASQAQGASYNEQF
TRBV7-2,ASSLAAGSYNEQF
TRBV30,AWSVGNRAGGNTIY
TRBV18,ASSGTRTVTYGYT
TRBV4-3,ASSQDRQENTEAF
TRBV2,ASRSRQQNYGYT
TRBV19,ASSINSVPYNEQF
TRBV18,ASSLQGAQWETQY
TRBV7-2,ASSLVRDQPQH
TRBV6-5,ASSYSLQRNTEAF
TRBV19,ASSIAASSSSGNTIY
TRBV6-1,ASSEKGTGKH
TRBV4-2,ASSQDSRRLAGPYNEQF
TRBV5-5,ASSSGQGKLF
TRBV20-1,SASRGEQY
TRBV11-3,ASSPITGDTGELF
TRBV19,ASSIRLTGGYSNQPQH
TRBV4-1,ASSQVDTRGQETQY
TRBV19,ASSDQDRGVPEAF